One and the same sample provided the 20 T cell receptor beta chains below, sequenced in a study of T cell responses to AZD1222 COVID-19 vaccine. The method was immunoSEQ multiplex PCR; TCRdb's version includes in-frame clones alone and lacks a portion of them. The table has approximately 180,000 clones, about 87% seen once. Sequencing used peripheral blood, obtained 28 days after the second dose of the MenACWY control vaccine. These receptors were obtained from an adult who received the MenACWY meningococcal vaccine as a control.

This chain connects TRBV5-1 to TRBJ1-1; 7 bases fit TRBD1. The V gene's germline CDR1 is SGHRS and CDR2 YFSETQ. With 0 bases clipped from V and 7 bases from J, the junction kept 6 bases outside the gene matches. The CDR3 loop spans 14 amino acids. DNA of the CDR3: TGCGCCAGCAGCTTGGCCTTCAACAGGGGTGAAGCTTTCTTT. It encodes CASSLAFNRGEAFF.

The CDR3: CASSSDSPGETQYF. The CDR3 region has the DNA TGTGCCAGCAGCTCGGACAGTCCTGGGGAGACCCAGTACTTC. V and J are TRBV11-2 and TRBJ2-5; perhaps TRBD1 as D (6 bases). Germline CDR1 and CDR2: SGHAT and FQNNGV. Trimming took 4 bases from V and 5 from J, leaving 14 bases between them. This CDR3 region has 14 residues.

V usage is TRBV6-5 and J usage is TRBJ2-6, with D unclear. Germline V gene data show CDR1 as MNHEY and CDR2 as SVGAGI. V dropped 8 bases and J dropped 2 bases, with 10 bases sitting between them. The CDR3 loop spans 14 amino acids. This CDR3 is CASCKGAGANVLTF. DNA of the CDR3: TGTGCCAGCTGCAAAGGAGCTGGGGCCAACGTCCTGACTTTC.

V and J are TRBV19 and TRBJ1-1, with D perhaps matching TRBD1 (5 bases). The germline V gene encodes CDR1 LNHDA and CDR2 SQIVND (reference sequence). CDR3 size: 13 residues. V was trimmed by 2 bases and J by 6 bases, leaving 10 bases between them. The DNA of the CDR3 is TGTGCCAGTAGTATAATTCAGGGCTCTGAAGCTTTCTTT. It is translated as CASSIIQGSEAFF.

This chain's CDR3 is CASSWRDSYEQYF. The CDR3 DNA sequence: TGTGCCAGTAGTTGGAGGGACAGCTACGAGCAGTACTTC. The chain couples TRBV19 to TRBJ2-7, with D possibly being TRBD1 (7 bases). The germline V gene has CDR1 LNHDA and CDR2 SQIVND (reference sequence). This CDR3 region has 13 residues. V lost 5 bases to trimming and J lost 3 bases, with 11 bases between them.

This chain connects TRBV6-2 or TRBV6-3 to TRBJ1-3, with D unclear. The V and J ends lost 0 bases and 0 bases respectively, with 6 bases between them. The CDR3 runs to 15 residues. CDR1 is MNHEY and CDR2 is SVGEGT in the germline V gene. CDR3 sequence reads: CASSYSKSSGNTIYF. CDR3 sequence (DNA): TGTGCCAGCAGTTACTCGAAGAGCTCTGGAAACACCATATATTTT.

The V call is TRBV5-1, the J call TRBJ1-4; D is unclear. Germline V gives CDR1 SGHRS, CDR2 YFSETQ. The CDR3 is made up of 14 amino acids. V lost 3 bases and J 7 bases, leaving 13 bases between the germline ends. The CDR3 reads CASSSVATGEKLFF. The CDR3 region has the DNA TGCGCCAGCAGCTCGGTGGCCACGGGTGAAAAACTGTTTTTT. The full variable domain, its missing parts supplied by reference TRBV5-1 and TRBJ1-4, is KAGVTQTPRYLIKTRGQQVTLSCSPISGHRSVSWYQQTPGQGLQFLFEYFSETQRNKGNFPGRFSGRQFSNSRSEMNVSTLELGDSALYLCASSSVATGEKLFFGSGTQLSVL.

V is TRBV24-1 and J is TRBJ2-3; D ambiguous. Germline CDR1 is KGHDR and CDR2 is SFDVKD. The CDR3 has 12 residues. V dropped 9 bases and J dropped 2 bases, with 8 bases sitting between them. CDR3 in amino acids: CATVGNTDTQYF. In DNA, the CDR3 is TGTGCCACCGTGGGAAACACAGATACGCAGTATTTT.

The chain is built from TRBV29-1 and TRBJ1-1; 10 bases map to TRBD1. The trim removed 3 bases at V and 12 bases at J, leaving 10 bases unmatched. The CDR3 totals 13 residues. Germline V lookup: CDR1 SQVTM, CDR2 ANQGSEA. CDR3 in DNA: TGCAGCGTTGACTCGACAGGGGGCAGGGGTTCTTTCTTT. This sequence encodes CSVDSTGGRGSFF.

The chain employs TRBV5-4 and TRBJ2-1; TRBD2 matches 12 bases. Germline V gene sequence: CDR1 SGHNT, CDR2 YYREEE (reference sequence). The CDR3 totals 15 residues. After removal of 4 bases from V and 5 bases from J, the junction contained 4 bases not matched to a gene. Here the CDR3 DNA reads TGTGCCAGCAGCCAGACTAGCGGGAGACACAATGAGCAGTTCTTC. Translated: CASSQTSGRHNEQFF. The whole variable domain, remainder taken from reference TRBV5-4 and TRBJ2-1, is ETGVTQSPTHLIKTRGQQVTLRCSSQSGHNTVSWYQQALGQGPQFIFQYYREEENGRGNFPPRFSGLQFPNYSSELNVNALELDDSALYLCASSQTSGRHNEQFFGPGTRLTVL.

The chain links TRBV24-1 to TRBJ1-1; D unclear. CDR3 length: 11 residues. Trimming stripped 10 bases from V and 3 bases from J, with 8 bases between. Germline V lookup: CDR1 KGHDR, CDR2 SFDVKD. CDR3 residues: CATRRDTEAFF. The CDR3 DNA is TGTGCCACTAGGCGGGACACTGAAGCTTTCTTT.

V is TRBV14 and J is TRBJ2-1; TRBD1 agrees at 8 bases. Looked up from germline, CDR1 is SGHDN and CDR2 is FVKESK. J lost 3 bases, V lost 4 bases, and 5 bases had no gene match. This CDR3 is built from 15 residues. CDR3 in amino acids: CASSPPGGYYNEQFF. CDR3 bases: TGTGCCAGCAGCCCTCCAGGGGGCTACTACAATGAGCAGTTCTTC.

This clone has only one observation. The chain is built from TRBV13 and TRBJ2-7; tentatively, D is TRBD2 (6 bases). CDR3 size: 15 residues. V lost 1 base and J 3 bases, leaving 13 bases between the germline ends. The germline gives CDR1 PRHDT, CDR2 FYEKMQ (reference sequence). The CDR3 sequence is CASSLEGGTDYEQYF. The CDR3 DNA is TGTGCCAGCAGCTTAGAGGGCGGGACTGACTACGAGCAGTACTTC.

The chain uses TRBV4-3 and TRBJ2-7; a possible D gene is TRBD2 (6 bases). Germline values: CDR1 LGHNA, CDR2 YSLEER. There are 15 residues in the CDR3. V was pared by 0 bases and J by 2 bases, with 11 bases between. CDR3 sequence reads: CASSQDWGLTYEQYF. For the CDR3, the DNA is TGCGCCAGCAGCCAAGATTGGGGACTGACCTACGAGCAGTACTTC.

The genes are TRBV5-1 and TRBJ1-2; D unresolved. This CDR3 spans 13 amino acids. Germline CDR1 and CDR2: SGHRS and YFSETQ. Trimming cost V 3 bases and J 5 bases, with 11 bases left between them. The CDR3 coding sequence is TGCGCCAGCAGCTCCGGAAACAGTTATGGCTACACCTTC. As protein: CASSSGNSYGYTF.

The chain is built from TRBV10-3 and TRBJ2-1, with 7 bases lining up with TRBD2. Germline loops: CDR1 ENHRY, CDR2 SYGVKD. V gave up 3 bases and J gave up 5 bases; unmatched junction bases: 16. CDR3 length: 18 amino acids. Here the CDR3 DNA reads TGTGCCATCAGTGATTCTCGTCCCGGGAGGCGCACTAACAATGAGCAGTTCTTC. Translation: CAISDSRPGRRTNNEQFF.

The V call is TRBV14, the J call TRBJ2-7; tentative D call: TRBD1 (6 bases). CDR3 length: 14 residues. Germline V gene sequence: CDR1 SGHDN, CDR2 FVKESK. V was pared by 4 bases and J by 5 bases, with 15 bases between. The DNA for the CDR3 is TGTGCCAGCAGCCGCGGACAGTCTCCGAACGAGCAGTACTTC. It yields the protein CASSRGQSPNEQYF.

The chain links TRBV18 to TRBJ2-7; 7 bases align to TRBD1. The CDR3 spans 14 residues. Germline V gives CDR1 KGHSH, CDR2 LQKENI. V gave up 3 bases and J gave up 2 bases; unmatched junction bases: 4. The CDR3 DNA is TGTGCCAGCTCACCCACTGACAGGGCCTACGAGCAGTACTTC. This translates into CASSPTDRAYEQYF.

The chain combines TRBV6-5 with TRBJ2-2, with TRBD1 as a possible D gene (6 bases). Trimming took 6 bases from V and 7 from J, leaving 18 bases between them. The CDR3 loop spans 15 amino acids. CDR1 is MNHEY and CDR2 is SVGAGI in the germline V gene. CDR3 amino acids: CASSLMQGYGGELFF. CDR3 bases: TGTGCCAGCAGCCTCATGCAGGGGTATGGCGGGGAGCTGTTTTTT.

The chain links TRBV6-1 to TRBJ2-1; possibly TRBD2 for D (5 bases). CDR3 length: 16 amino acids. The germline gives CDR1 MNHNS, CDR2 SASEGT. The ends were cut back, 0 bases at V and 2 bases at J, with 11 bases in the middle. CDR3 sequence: CASSEAPGNPYNEQFF. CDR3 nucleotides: TGTGCCAGCAGTGAAGCGCCCGGGAACCCCTACAATGAGCAGTTCTTC.